Shown below are 5 T cell receptor beta chains from a single sample sequenced in a study of blood T cell repertoires in COVID-19. Sequenced by immunoSEQ multiplex PCR; TCRdb stores in-frame clones only, minus some. The repertoire holds some 250,000 clones, over 85% seen once, with about 4% in the top ten. Sequencing was done on a sample of PBMCs or T cells enriched from blood (not recorded which). All receptors come from a woman in her thirties with acute COVID-19.

The chain combines TRBV12-5 with TRBJ2-1; 9 bases fit TRBD2. The CDR3 runs to 15 residues. Germline CDR1 LGHNT, CDR2 FRNRAP. Trimming removed 3 bases from V and 7 bases from J; junction bases left unmatched: 7. The CDR3 sequence: CASGFAGGAGNEQFF. In nucleotides, the CDR3 is TGTGCTAGTGGTTTTGCGGGGGGGGCAGGTAATGAGCAGTTCTTC.

This chain links TRBV5-6 with TRBJ2-3; D might be TRBD1 (5 bases). The ends were cut back, 5 bases at V and 3 bases at J, with 16 bases in the middle. The CDR3 covers 15 residues. Germline V gene data show CDR1 as SGHDT and CDR2 as YYEEEE. The CDR3, as DNA: TGTGCCAGCAGTGATCAGGGTATCGTAACAGATACGCAGTATTTT. Its translation is CASSDQGIVTDTQYF.

The chain couples TRBV6-5 to TRBJ2-7; maybe TRBD2 (6 bases). V was cut by 2 bases and J by 3 bases, with 11 bases left in between. Germline V CDR1 and CDR2: MNHEY, SVGAGI. The CDR3 is 14 amino acids. The CDR3 reads CASSYGTGLYEQYF. The CDR3, as DNA: TGTGCCAGCAGTTACGGGACGGGACTCTACGAGCAGTACTTC.

Only a few counts were recorded for this clone. This chain's CDR3 is CASSYSRQGGYGYTF. CDR3 nucleotide sequence: TGTGCCAGCAGTTACTCGAGACAGGGGGGTTATGGCTACACCTTC. This chain joins TRBV6-5 and TRBJ1-2; 9 bases align to TRBD1. CDR3 size: 15 residues. Germline V lookup: CDR1 MNHEY, CDR2 SVGAGI. V was pared by 0 bases and J by 5 bases, with 4 bases of the junction left unmatched.

This sequence joins TRBV4-3 and TRBJ1-3, with D unresolved. Germline V gene lookup returns CDR1 LGHNA and CDR2 YSLEER. The CDR3 has 15 residues. V lost 1 base to trimming and J lost 3 bases, with 10 bases between them. The CDR3 is CASSQGGLGGNTIYF. The CDR3 DNA sequence: TGCGCCAGCAGCCAAGGCGGGCTAGGTGGAAACACCATATATTTT.